One sample yielded the 13 T cell receptor beta chains listed below, sequenced in a study of vaccination and CD4 T cells after COVID-19. Their antigens are not known. The treatment: approximately nine-day PBMC culture with coronavirus spike peptide pools or control peptides (ViraFEST assay). The Oncomine TCR Beta short-read assay sequenced DNA from cultured CD4+ T cells. Via MiXCR, TCRdb re-called the PCR reads, giving one row per CDR3 protein. Of approximately 10,000 distinct CDR3 sequences detected, less than 60% appear once; the ten largest clones hold roughly two fifths. Sequencing input: CD4+ T cells from blood, cultured in vitro. Receptors were obtained from a human donor who had recovered from COVID-19.

V gene TRBV10-3 combines with J gene TRBJ1-3; D unclear. Germline V gene data show CDR1 as ENHRY and CDR2 as SYGVKD. CDR3 length: 15 amino acids. V was cut by 4 bases and J by 0 bases, with 10 bases left in between. Here the CDR3 DNA reads TGTGCCATCAGTGGACCGGGATACTCTGGAAACACCATATATTTT. It yields the protein CAISGPGYSGNTIYF.

This sequence joins TRBV12-3 or TRBV12-4 and TRBJ1-6, with a tentative D call TRBD1 (6 bases). Trimming shortened V by 7 bases and J by 0 bases, and 19 bases separated the two germline ends. The CDR3 is made up of 18 amino acids. The CDR3 bases are TGTGCCAGCACCCAAGCGGGGGCGGCGAGCTCCTATAATTCACCCCTCCACTTT. As protein: CASTQAGAASSYNSPLHF.

This clonotype was observed a handful of times. The chain joins TRBV20-1 to TRBJ1-5; no clear D gene. The germline gives CDR1 DFQATT, CDR2 SNEGSKA (reference sequence). V was pared by 3 bases and J by 2 bases, with 5 bases between. CDR3 length: 12 amino acids. CDR3 region: CSASEGNQPQHF. The DNA of the CDR3 is TGCAGTGCTAGTGAGGGCAATCAGCCCCAGCATTTT.

This chain uses TRBV20-1 with TRBJ1-5; tentative D call: TRBD1 (5 bases). The CDR3 runs to 14 residues. In germline, CDR1 is DFQATT, CDR2 SNEGSKA (reference sequence). V shed 2 bases and J shed 6 bases, with 14 bases lying between them. The CDR3 nucleotides read TGCAGTGCTAGACTCGGGGGTTGGGGTCAGCCCCAGCATTTT. It specifies CSARLGGWGQPQHF.

The rearrangement uses TRBV20-1 and TRBJ2-7; D possibly matches TRBD1 or TRBD2 (5 bases each). Trimming stripped 3 bases from V and 3 bases from J, with 9 bases between. This CDR3 has 12 amino acids. The germline gives CDR1 DFQATT, CDR2 SNEGSKA (reference sequence). CDR3 coding DNA: TGCAGTGCTAGCCGGGACCTCTACGAGCAGTACTTC. Translation: CSASRDLYEQYF.

The V gene is TRBV18, the J gene TRBJ1-2; no firm D call. Germline-derived CDR1 and CDR2 are KGHSH and LQKENI. This CDR3 has 13 amino acids. V was shortened by 2 bases and J by 2 bases, with 6 bases between the two germline ends. DNA for the CDR3: TGTGCCAGCTCACCAACAGTAAACTATGGCTACACCTTC. It yields the protein CASSPTVNYGYTF.

This clonotype was seen a few times. The V and J genes are TRBV5-4 and TRBJ1-2; 8 bases line up with TRBD1. V dropped 0 bases and J dropped 4; count of bases not matched to a gene: 8. Germline CDR1 is SGHNT and CDR2 is YYREEE (reference sequence). CDR3 length equals 16 residues. The CDR3 reads CASSLDRGTPPYGYTF. CDR3 bases: TGTGCCAGCAGCTTGGACAGGGGGACACCACCCTATGGCTACACCTTC.

The chain uses TRBV20-1 and TRBJ2-2, with 7 bases aligning to TRBD1. The CDR3 runs 15 residues. Germline values: CDR1 DFQATT, CDR2 SNEGSKA (reference sequence). V lost 2 bases and J lost 1; bases outside the gene matches: 4. CDR3 protein: CSARIGGLNTGELFF. In DNA form, the CDR3 reads TGCAGTGCTAGAATAGGGGGCCTGAACACCGGGGAGCTGTTTTTT.

A few counts support this clonotype. The gene calls are TRBV27 and TRBJ1-5; perhaps TRBD1 as D (6 bases). CDR3 length: 15 amino acids. CDR1 and CDR2 from the germline V gene are MNHEY and SMNVEV (reference sequence). V was cut by 6 bases and J by 5 bases, with 17 bases left in between. The CDR3 loop is CASSPDRLRDQPQHF. The CDR3 DNA follows: TGTGCCAGCAGCCCAGACAGGTTACGAGATCAGCCCCAGCATTTT.

The V and J genes are TRBV27 and TRBJ2-7; TRBD1 agrees at 9 bases. After removal of 8 bases from V and 2 bases from J, the junction contained 7 bases not matched to a gene. The length of the CDR3 is 14 residues. Germline V gene sequence: CDR1 MNHEY, CDR2 SMNVEV (reference sequence). The CDR3 spells CASSLDRGTYEQYF. In DNA form, the CDR3 reads TGTGCCAGCTCCTTGGACAGGGGTACCTACGAGCAGTACTTC.

The V call is TRBV5-6, the J call TRBJ2-2, with 8 bases lining up with TRBD1. The CDR3 extends over 21 amino acids. V was pared by 3 bases and J by 6 bases, with 25 bases of the junction left unmatched. The germline CDR1 and CDR2 sequences are SGHDT and YYEEEE. CDR3 in amino acids: CASSSRFWTGKEQRKAGELFF. Written as DNA, the CDR3 is TGTGCCAGCAGCTCCCGCTTTTGGACAGGGAAGGAACAACGGAAGGCCGGGGAGCTGTTTTTT.

V is TRBV20-1 and J is TRBJ2-1, with D possibly matching TRBD2 (7 bases). CDR1 is DFQATT, CDR2 SNEGSKA, per germline (reference sequence). There are 14 residues in the CDR3. V dropped 7 bases and J dropped 10 bases, with 23 bases sitting between them. This CDR3 is CSGKGGLDFGEQFF. DNA for the CDR3: TGCAGTGGGAAGGGGGGGCTCGATTTCGGGGAGCAGTTCTTC.

This clonotype has only a few counts. The chain links TRBV10-1 to TRBJ1-1; D remains unclear. In germline, CDR1 is WNHNN, CDR2 SYGVQD (reference sequence). This CDR3 has 14 amino acids. Trimming stripped 4 bases from V and 3 bases from J, with 12 bases between. The chain's CDR3 is CASSAAARDTEAFF. DNA of the CDR3: TGCGCCAGCAGTGCGGCGGCGCGGGACACTGAAGCTTTCTTT.